The present TCR beta chain was sequenced within a study of blood T cells in healthy people across ages. This clonotype was recorded a few times. The CDR3 contains 15 residues. With 4 bases removed from V and 5 bases from J, the gap between germline ends came to 15 bases. Germline CDR1 is SGHRS and CDR2 is YFSETQ. The use of a sample-barcoded 5' primer and a J-beta primer mix characterized a second PCR of about 7 to 12 cycles. Tagging of each cDNA molecule was performed by a template-switch adaptor with 12 random nucleotides. TCRdb processed the 5' RACE reads anew with MiXCR; each CDR3 protein has one entry. The table has over 500,000 distinct CDR3 sequences, about 50% seen once.

V and J are TRBV5-1 and TRBJ2-2, with D maybe TRBD2 (6 bases). Sequenced: blood. This TCR came from an elderly woman in good health. Here the CDR3 reads CASSGGTLGTGELFF. CDR3 DNA: TGCGCCAGCAGCGGCGGGACTCTAGGTACCGGGGAGCTGTTTTTT.